This T cell receptor (beta chain) was profiled in a study of blood T cell repertoires in COVID-19. On the study more broadly: COVID-19 samples, acute and convalescent, were from the United States, Italy and Spain. T cells, B-cell-depleted T cells, or PBMCs provided the cDNA or gDNA that served as material.

Trimming removed 0 bases from V and 0 bases from J, with 22 bases in between. This CDR3 has 20 amino acids. Germline V gene sequence: CDR1 LNHNV, CDR2 YYDKDF (reference sequence). In the authors' workflow: Estimation of nucleated cell counts relied on the amplification of reference gene primers. The method was immunoSEQ multiplex PCR; TCRdb's version includes in-frame clones alone and lacks a portion of them. V and J calls and clone size are those listed in that table; D and trimming were worked out from the DNA. Seen here are 150,000 or so clones, roughly 80% observed once, and the top ten hold 29%.

The source material was peripheral blood. The chain employs TRBV15 and TRBJ2-3; weak D call: TRBD2 (6 bases). This receptor was obtained from a woman aged 55-75 years with acute or convalescent COVID-19. The CDR3 sequence is CATSRDAASPGVTSTDTQYF. The CDR3 region has the DNA TGTGCCACCAGCAGAGATGCGGCTTCGCCGGGGGTTACTAGCACAGATACGCAGTATTTT.